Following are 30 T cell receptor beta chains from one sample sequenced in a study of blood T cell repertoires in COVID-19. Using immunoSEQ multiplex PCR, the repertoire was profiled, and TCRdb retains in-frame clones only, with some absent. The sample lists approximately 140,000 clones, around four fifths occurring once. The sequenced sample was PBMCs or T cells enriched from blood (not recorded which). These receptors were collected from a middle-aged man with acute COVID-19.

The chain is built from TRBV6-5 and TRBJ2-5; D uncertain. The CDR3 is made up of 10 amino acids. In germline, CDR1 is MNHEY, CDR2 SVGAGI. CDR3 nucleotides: TGTGTTGTTGGGCGAGAGACCCAGTACTTC. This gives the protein CVVGRETQYF.

The CDR3 bases are TGTGCCAGCAGTCCCTGGACTAGCAGGGAAACCGGGGAGCTGTTTTTT. Its protein product is CASSPWTSRETGELFF. This chain connects TRBV6-4 to TRBJ2-2, with TRBD2 identical over 8 bases. The CDR3 runs to 16 residues. V shed 5 bases and J 5 bases; nucleotides not matched to a gene: 10. Germline CDR1 and CDR2: MRHNA and SNTAGT.

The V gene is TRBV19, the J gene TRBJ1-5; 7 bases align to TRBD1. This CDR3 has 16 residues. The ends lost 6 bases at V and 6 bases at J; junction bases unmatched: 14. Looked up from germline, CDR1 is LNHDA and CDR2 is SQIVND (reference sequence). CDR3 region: CASRNLTGEGTQPQHF. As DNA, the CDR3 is TGTGCCAGTAGGAATTTAACAGGGGAAGGAACTCAGCCCCAGCATTTT.

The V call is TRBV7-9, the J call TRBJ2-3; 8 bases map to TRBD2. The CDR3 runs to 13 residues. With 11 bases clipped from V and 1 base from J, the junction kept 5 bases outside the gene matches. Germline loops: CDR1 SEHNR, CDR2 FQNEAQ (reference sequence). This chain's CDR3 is CAGSTSGTDTQYF. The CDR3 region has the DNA TGTGCCGGCTCGACTAGCGGCACAGATACGCAGTATTTT.

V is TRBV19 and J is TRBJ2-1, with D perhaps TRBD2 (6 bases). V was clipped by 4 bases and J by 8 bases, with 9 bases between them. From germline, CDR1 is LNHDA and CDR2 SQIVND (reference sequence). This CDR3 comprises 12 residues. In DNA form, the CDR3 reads TGTGCCAGTAGTAAACAGCGGGATGAGCAGTTCTTC. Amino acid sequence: CASSKQRDEQFF.

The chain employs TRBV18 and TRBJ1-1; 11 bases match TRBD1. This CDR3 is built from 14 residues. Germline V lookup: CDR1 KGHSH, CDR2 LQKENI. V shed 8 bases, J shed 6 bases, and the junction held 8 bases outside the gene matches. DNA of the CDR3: TGTGCCAGCGGTTTGAGGGGACAGGGGGCTGAAGCTTTCTTT. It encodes CASGLRGQGAEAFF.

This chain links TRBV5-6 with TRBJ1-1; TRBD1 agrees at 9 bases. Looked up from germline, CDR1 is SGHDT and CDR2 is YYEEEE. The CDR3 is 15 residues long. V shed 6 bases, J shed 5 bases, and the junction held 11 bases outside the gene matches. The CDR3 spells CASTTISGTGTEAFF. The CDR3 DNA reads TGTGCCAGCACCACAATTTCCGGGACAGGGACTGAAGCTTTCTTT.

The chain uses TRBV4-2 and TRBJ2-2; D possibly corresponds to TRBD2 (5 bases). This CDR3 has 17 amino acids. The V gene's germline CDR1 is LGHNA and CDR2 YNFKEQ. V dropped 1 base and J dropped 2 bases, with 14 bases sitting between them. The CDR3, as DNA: TGTGCCAGCAGCCAAGCCCGGGTCACTAGTAACACCGGGGAGCTGTTTTTT. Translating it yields CASSQARVTSNTGELFF.

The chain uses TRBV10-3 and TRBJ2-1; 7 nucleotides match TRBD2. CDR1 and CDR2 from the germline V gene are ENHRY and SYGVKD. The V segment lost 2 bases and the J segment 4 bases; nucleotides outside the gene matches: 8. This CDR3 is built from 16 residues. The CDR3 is CAISEASGKWYNEQFF. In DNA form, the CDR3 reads TGTGCCATCAGTGAGGCGAGCGGGAAGTGGTACAATGAGCAGTTCTTC.

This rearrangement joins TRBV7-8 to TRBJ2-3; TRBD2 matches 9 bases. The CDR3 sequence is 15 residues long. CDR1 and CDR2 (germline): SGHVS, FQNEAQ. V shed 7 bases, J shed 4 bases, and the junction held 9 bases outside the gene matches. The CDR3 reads CASTLRRGGSDTQYF. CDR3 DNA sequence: TGTGCCAGCACCCTGAGGCGGGGGGGCTCAGATACGCAGTATTTT.

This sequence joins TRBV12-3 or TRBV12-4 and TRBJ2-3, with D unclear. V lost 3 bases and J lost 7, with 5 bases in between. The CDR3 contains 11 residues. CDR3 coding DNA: TGTGCCAGCAGTTTGAGAAATACGCAGTATTTT. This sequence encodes CASSLRNTQYF.

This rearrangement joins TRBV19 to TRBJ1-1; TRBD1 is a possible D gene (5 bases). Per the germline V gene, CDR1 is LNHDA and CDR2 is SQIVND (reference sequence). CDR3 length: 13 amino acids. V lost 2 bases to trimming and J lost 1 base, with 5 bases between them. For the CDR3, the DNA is TGTGCCAGTAGTATACAGGGGAACACTGAAGCTTTCTTT. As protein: CASSIQGNTEAFF.

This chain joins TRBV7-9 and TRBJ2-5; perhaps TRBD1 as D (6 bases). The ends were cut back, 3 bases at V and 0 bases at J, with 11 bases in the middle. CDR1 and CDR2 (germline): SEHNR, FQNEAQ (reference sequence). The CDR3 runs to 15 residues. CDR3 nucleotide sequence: TGTGCCAGCAGCTTTTCGTCAGGGGACCAAGAGACCCAGTACTTC. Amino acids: CASSFSSGDQETQYF.

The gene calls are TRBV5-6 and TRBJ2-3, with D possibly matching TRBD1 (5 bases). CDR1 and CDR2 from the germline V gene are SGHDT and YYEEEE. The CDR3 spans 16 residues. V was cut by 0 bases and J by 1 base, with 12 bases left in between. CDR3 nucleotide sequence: TGTGCCAGCAGCTTGGGGGCACAGGCGCGCACAGATACGCAGTATTTT. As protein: CASSLGAQARTDTQYF.

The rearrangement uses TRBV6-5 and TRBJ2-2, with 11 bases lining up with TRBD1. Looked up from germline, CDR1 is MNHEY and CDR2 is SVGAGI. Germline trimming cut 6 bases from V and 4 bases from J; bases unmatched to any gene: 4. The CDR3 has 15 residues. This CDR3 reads CASRWGTGGTGELFF. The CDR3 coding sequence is TGTGCCAGCAGATGGGGGACAGGGGGCACCGGGGAGCTGTTTTTT.

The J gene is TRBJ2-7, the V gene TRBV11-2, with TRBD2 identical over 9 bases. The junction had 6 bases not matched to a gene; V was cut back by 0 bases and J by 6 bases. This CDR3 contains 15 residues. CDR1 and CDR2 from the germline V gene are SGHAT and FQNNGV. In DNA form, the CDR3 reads TGTGCCAGCAGCTTAGAGCGAGCGGGAGGCTTCGAGCAGTACTTC. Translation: CASSLERAGGFEQYF.

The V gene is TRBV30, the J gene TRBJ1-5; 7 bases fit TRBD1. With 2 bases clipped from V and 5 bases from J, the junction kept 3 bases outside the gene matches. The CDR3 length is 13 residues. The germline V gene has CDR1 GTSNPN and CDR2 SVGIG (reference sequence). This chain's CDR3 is CAWSRDSDQPQHF. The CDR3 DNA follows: TGTGCCTGGAGTAGGGACAGCGATCAGCCCCAGCATTTT.

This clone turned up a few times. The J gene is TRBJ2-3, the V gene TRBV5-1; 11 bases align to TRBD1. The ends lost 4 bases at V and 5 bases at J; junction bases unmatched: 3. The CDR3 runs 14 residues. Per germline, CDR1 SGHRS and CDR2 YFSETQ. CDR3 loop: CASSPGQGEDTQYF. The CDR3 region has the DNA TGCGCCAGCAGCCCGGGACAGGGGGAAGATACGCAGTATTTT.

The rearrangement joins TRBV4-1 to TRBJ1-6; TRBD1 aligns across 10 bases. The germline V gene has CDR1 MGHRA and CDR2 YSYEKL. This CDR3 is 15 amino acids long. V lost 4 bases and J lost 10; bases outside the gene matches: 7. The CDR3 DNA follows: TGCGCCAGCAGCCGCGCCGGGACAGGGGACTCACCCCTCCACTTT. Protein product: CASSRAGTGDSPLHF.

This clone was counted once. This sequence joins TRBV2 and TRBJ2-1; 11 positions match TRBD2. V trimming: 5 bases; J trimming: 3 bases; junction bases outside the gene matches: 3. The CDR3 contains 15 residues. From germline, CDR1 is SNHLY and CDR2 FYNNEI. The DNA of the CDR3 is TGTGCCAGCAGTCTCCTAGCGGGAGGCTACAATGAGCAGTTCTTC. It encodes CASSLLAGGYNEQFF.

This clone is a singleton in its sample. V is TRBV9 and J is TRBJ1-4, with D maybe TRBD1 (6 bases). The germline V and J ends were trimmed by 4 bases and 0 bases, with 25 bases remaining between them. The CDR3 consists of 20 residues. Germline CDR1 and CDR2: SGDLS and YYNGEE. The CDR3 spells CASSSPVRGAASATNEKLFF. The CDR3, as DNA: TGTGCCAGCAGCTCCCCCGTTCGGGGGGCAGCCTCCGCAACTAATGAAAAACTGTTTTTT.

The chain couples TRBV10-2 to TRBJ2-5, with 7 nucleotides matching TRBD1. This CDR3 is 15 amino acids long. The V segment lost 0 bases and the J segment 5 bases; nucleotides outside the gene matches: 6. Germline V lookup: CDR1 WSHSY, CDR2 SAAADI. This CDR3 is CASSESGTETETQYF. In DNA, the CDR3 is TGCGCCAGCAGTGAGTCCGGGACAGAAACGGAGACCCAGTACTTC.

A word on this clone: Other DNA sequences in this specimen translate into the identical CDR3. In nucleotides, the CDR3 is TGTGCCAGCAGTTACTCGAGGGGGGGAGCCTACGAGCAGTACTTC. This gives the protein CASSYSRGGAYEQYF. J is TRBJ2-7 and V is TRBV6-5; TRBD2 is a possible D gene (7 bases). CDR3 length: 15 residues. The germline V gene encodes CDR1 MNHEY and CDR2 SVGAGI. Trimming took off 0 bases at V and 2 bases at J, with 11 bases between the two ends.

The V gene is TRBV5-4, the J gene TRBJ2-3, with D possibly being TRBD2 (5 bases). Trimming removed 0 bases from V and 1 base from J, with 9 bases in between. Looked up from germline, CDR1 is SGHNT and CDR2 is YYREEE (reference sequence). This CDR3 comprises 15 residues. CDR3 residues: CASSLGGSGTDTQYF. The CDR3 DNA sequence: TGTGCCAGCAGCTTGGGGGGTAGCGGCACAGATACGCAGTATTTT.

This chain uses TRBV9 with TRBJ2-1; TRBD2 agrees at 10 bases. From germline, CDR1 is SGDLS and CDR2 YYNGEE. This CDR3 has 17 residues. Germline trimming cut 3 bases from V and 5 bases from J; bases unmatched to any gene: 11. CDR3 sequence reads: CASSEDYGLAEDNEQFF. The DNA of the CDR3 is TGTGCCAGCAGCGAGGATTATGGACTAGCGGAAGACAATGAGCAGTTCTTC.

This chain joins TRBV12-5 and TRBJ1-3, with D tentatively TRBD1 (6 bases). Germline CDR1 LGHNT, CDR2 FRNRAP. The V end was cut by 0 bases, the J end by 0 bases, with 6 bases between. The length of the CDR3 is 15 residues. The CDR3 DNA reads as TGTGCTAGTGGTTTGGTAGGGGGCTCTGGAAACACCATATATTTT. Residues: CASGLVGGSGNTIYF.

In DNA, the CDR3 is TGTGCCAGCGGTAAAGCGGGGAGCTCCTACGAGCAGTACTTC. This gives the protein CASGKAGSSYEQYF. This rearrangement joins TRBV6-1 to TRBJ2-7; 7 nucleotides agree with TRBD2. This CDR3 spans 14 amino acids. Germline CDR1 reads MNHNS; CDR2 reads SASEGT. Trimming took 8 bases from V and 0 from J; bases not matched to a gene: 7.

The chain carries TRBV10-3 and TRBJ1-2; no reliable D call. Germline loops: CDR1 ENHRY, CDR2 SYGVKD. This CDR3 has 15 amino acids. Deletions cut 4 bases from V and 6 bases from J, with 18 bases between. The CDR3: CAISVPPGKDDGYTF. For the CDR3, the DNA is TGTGCCATCAGTGTTCCCCCGGGGAAAGATGATGGCTACACCTTC.

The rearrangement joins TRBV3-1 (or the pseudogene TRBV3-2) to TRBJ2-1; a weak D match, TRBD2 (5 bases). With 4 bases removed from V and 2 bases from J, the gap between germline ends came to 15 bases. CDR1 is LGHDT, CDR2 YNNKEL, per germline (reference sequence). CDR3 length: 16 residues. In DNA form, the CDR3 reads TGTGCCAGCAGCCTTAGTAGCGTAGGCCCCTACAATGAGCAGTTCTTC. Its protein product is CASSLSSVGPYNEQFF.

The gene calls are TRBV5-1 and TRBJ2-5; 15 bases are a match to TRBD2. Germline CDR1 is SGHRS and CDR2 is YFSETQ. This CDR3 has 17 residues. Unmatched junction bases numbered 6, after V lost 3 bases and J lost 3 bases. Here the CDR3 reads CASSSGLAGGGEETQYF. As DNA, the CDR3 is TGCGCCAGCAGCTCGGGACTAGCGGGAGGTGGGGAAGAGACCCAGTACTTC. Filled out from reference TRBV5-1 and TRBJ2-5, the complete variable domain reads KAGVTQTPRYLIKTRGQQVTLSCSPISGHRSVSWYQQTPGQGLQFLFEYFSETQRNKGNFPGRFSGRQFSNSRSEMNVSTLELGDSALYLCASSSGLAGGGEETQYFGPGTRLLVL.